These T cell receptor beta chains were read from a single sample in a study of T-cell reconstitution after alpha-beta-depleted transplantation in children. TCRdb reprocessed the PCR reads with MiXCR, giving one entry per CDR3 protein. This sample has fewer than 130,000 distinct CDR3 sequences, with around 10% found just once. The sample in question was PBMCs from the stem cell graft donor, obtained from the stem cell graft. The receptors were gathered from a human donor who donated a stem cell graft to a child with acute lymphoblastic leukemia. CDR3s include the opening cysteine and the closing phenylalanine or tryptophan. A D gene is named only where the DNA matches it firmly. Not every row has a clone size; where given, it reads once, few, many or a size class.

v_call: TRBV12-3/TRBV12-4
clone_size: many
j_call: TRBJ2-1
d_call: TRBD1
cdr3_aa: CASSFDWDRGGNEQFF
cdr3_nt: TGTGCCAGCAGTTTCGATTGGGACAGGGGGGGGAATGAGCAGTTCTTC

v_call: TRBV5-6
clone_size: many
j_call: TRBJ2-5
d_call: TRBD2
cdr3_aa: CASSLGLAGPTLQETQYF
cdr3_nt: TGTGCCAGCAGCTTGGGACTAGCGGGGCCGACCTTACAAGAGACCCAGTACTTC

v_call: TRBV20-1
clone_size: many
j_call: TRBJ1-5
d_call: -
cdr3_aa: CSARGGGRGNQPQHF
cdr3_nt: TGCAGTGCTAGGGGGGGCGGAAGGGGGAATCAGCCCCAGCATTTT

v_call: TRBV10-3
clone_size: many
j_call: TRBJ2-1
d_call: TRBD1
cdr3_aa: CATRGTGKLNSYNEQFF
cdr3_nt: TGTGCCACCCGGGGGACAGGGAAGTTGAACTCCTACAATGAGCAGTTCTTC

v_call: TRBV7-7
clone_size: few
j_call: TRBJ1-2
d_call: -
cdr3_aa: CASSSCRTTNYGYTF
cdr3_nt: TGTGCTAGCTCGTCCTGTCGGACAACCAACTATGGCTACACCTTC

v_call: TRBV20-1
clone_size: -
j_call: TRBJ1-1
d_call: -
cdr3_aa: CSPRRQLEAFF
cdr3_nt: TGCAGTCCTAGAAGACAGCTTGAAGCTTTCTTC

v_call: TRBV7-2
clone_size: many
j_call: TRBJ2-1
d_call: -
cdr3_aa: CASSLNRESYNEQFF
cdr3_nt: TGTGCCAGCAGCTTAAACCGGGAATCCTACAATGAGCAGTTCTTC

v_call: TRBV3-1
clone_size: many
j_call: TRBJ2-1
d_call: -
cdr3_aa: CASSRQAFNEQFF
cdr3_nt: TGTGCCAGCAGCCGTCAGGCATTCAATGAGCAGTTCTTC

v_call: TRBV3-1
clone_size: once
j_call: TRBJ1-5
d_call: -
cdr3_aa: CASSQGGLIGDNQPQHF
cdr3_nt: TGTGCCAGCAGCCAAGGGGGGCTGATAGGGGACAATCAGCCCCAGCATTTT

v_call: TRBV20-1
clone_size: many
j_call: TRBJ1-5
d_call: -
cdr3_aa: CSARVKGNQPQHF
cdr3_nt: TGCAGTGCTAGAGTCAAGGGAAATCAGCCCCAGCATTTT

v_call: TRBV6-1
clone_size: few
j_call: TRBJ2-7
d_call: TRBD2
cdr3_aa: CASSRRLADIGQYF
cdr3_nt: TGTGCCAGCAGCCGCAGACTAGCGGATATAGGGCAGTACTTC

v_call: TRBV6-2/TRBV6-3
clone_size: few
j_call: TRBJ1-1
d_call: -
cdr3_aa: CASSYLRNTEAFF
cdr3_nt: TGTGCCAGCAGTTACTTAAGGAACACTGAAGCTTTCTTT

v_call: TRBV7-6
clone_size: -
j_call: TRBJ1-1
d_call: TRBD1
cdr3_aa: CASGGDRAEGNTEAFF
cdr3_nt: TGTGCCAGCGGGGGAGACAGGGCGGAGGGAAACACTGAAGCTTTCTTT

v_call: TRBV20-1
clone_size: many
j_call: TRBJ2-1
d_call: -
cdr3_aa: CSASSVTAGANEQFF
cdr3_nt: TGCAGTGCTAGTAGTGTCACTGCCGGGGCGAATGAGCAGTTCTTC

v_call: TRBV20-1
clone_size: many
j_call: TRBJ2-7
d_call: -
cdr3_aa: CSAPPSGLVDEQYF
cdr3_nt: TGCAGTGCTCCCCCCAGCGGGCTTGTGGACGAGCAGTACTTC

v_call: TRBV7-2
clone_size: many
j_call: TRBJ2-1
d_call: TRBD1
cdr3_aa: CASSFTTWGQGRFF
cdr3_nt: TGTGCCAGCAGCTTCACCACATGGGGACAGGGTCGGTTCTTC

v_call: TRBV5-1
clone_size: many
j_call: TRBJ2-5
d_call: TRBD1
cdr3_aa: CASSSGTGTETQYF
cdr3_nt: TGCGCCAGCAGCTCCGGGACAGGGACAGAGACCCAGTACTTC

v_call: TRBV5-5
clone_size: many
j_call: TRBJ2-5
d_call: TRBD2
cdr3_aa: CASSPGLAVVQETQYF
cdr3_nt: TGTGCCAGCAGCCCCGGACTAGCGGTTGTACAAGAGACCCAGTACTTC

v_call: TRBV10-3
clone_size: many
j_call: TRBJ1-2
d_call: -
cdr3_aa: CAISGGRNYGYTF
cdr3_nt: TGTGCCATCAGCGGGGGACGGAACTATGGCTACACCTTC

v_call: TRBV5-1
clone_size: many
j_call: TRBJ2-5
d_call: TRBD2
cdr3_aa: CASSWGSGRETQYF
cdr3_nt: TGCGCCAGCAGCTGGGGTAGCGGGAGAGAGACCCAGTACTTC

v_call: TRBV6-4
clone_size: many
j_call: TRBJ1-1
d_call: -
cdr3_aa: CASSNSGGLTEAFF
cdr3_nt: TGTGCCAGCAGTAATTCGGGGGGGCTCACTGAAGCTTTCTTT

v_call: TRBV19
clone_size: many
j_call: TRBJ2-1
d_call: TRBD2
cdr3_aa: CASSHLAGASYNEQFF
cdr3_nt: TGTGCCAGTAGCCACCTAGCGGGGGCTTCCTACAATGAGCAGTTCTTC

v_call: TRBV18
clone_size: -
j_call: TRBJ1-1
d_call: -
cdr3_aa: CASSLNRDEAFF
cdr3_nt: TGTGCCAGCTCACTAAACAGGGATGAAGCTTTCTTT

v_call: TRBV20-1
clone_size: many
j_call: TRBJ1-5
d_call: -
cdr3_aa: CSANGADSNQPQHF
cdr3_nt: TGCAGTGCTAACGGGGCAGATAGCAATCAGCCCCAGCATTTT

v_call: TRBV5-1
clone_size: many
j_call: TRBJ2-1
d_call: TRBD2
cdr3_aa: CASSPEGSGTTYNEQFF
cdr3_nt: TGCGCCAGCAGCCCTGAGGGGTCGGGGACTACTTACAATGAGCAGTTCTTC

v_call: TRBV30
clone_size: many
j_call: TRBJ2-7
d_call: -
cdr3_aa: CAWSDTYEQYF
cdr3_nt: TGTGCCTGGAGTGATACCTACGAGCAGTACTTC

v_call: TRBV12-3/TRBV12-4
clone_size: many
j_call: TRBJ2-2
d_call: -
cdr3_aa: CASSPGTTGELFF
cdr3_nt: TGTGCCAGCAGTCCCGGGACAACCGGGGAGCTGTTTTTT

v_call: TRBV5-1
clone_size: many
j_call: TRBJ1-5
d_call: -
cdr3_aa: CASSIQGGPQHF
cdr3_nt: TGCGCCAGCAGCATACAGGGTGGGCCCCAGCATTTT

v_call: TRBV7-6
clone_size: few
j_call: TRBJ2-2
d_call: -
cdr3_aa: CASSSRRGRGTGELFF
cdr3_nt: TGTGCCAGCAGCTCTCGCAGGGGCCGGGGCACCGGGGAGCTGTTTTTT

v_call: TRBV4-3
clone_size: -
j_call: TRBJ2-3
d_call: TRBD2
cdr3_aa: CASSQARPGLAGALTDTQYF
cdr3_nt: TGCGCCAGCAGCCAAGCGCGACCGGGACTAGCGGGAGCGTTGACAGATACGCAGTATTTT

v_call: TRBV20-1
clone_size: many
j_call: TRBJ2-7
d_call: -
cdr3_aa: CSAPHEGRGIYEQYF
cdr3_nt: TGCAGTGCCCCTCATGAAGGACGAGGGATCTACGAGCAGTACTTC

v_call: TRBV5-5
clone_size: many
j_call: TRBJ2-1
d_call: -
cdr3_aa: CASSLGGRDNEQFF
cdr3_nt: TGTGCCAGCAGCTTGGGGGGAAGGGACAATGAGCAGTTCTTC

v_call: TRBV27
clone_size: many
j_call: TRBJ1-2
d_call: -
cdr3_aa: CASSLDPELYGYTF
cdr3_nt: TGTGCCAGCAGTTTAGACCCCGAACTCTATGGCTACACCTTC

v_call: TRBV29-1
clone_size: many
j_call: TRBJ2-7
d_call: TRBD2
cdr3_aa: CSVEDTGLAQDEQYF
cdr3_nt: TGCAGCGTTGAAGATACCGGACTAGCCCAGGACGAGCAGTACTTC

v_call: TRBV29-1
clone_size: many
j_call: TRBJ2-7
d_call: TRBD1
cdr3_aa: CSVADRGLHEQYF
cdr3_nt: TGCAGCGTTGCAGACAGGGGGCTACACGAGCAGTACTTC

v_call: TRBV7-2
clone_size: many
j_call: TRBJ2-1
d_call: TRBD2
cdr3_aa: CASSPGVLAGGDNEQFF
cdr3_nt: TGTGCCAGCAGCCCAGGCGTACTAGCGGGGGGAGATAATGAGCAGTTCTTC

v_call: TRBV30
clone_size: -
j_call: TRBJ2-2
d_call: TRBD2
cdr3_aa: CAWRGRGTGELFF
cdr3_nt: TGTGCCTGGAGGGGGAGGGGCACCGGGGAGCTGTTTTTT

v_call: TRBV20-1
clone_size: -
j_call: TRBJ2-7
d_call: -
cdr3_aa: CSARGQVEQYF
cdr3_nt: TGCAGTGCTAGGGGGCAGGTCGAGCAGTACTTC

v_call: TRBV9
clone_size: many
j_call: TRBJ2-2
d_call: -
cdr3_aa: CASSVGGEITGELFF
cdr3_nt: TGTGCCAGCAGCGTAGGCGGAGAAATCACCGGGGAGCTGTTTTTT

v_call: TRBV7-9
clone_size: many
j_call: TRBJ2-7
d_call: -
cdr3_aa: CASSLPLAYEQYF
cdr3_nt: TGTGCCAGCAGCTTACCCCTGGCATACGAGCAGTACTTC

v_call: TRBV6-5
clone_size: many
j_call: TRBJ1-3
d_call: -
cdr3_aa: CATRDLSSGNTIYF
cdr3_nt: TGTGCCACCCGGGACCTGAGCTCTGGAAACACCATATATTTT

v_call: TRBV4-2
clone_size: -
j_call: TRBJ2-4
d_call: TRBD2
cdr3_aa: CAMGPGLAGRIQYF
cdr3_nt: TGTGCCATGGGCCCCGGGCTAGCGGGGAGGATTCAGTACTTC

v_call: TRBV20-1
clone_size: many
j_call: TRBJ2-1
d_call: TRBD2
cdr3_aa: CSARERGGSYNEQFF
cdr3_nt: TGCAGTGCCCGCGAACGGGGGGGCTCCTACAATGAGCAGTTCTTC

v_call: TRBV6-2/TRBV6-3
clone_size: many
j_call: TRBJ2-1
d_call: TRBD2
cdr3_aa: CASSPQVGSGKNEQFF
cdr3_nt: TGTGCCAGCAGCCCTCAAGTTGGTAGCGGGAAGAATGAGCAGTTCTTC

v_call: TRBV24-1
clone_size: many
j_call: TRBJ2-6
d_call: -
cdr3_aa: CATRGTGANVLTF
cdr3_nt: TGTGCCACCCGGGGGACAGGGGCCAACGTCCTGACTTTC

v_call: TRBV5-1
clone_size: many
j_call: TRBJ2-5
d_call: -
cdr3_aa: CASSLGGGQQETQYF
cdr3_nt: TGCGCCAGCAGCTTGGGCGGGGGACAACAAGAGACCCAGTACTTC

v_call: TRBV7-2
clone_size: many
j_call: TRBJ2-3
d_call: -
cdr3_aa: CASSPSITQYF
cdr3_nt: TGTGCCAGCAGCCCTTCCATTACGCAGTATTTT

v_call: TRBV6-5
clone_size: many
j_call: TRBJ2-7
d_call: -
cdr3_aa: CASSSQQGYEQYF
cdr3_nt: TGTGCCAGCAGTTCTCAACAGGGCTACGAGCAGTACTTC

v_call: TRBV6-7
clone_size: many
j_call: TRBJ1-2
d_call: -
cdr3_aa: CASSYSPRATNDYGYTF
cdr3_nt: TGTGCCAGCAGTTACTCCCCGCGGGCAACAAATGACTATGGCTACACCTTC

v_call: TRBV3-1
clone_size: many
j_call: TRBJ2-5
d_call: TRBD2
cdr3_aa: CASSQKSGEAPWETQYF
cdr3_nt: TGTGCCAGCAGCCAAAAAAGCGGGGAAGCGCCATGGGAGACCCAGTACTTC

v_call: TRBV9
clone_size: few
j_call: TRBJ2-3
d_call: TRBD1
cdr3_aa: CASSVDLTGASTDTQYF
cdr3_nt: TGTGCCAGCAGCGTGGACCTGACAGGGGCGAGCACAGATACGCAGTATTTT

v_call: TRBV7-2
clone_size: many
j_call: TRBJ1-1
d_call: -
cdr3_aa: CASSPQGNTEAFF
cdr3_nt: TGTGCCAGCAGCCCCCAGGGAAACACTGAAGCTTTCTTT

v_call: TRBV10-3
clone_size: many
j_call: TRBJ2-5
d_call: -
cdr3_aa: CAISDLGGASETQYF
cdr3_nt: TGTGCCATCAGTGACCTGGGGGGGGCTTCAGAGACCCAGTACTTC

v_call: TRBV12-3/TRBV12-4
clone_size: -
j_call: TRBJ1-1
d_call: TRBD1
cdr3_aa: CASSLGATGIGTEAFF
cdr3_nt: TGTGCCAGCAGTTTAGGCGCGACAGGGATTGGGACTGAAGCTTTCTTT

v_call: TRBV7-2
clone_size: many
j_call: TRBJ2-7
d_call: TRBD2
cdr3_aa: CASSDSGRAYEQYF
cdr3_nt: TGTGCCAGCAGCGATAGCGGGAGGGCCTACGAGCAGTACTTC

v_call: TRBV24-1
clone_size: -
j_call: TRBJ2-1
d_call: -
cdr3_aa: CATSDSPGRGAYNEQFF
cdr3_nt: TGTGCCACCAGTGATTCCCCAGGTAGGGGGGCCTACAATGAGCAGTTCTTC